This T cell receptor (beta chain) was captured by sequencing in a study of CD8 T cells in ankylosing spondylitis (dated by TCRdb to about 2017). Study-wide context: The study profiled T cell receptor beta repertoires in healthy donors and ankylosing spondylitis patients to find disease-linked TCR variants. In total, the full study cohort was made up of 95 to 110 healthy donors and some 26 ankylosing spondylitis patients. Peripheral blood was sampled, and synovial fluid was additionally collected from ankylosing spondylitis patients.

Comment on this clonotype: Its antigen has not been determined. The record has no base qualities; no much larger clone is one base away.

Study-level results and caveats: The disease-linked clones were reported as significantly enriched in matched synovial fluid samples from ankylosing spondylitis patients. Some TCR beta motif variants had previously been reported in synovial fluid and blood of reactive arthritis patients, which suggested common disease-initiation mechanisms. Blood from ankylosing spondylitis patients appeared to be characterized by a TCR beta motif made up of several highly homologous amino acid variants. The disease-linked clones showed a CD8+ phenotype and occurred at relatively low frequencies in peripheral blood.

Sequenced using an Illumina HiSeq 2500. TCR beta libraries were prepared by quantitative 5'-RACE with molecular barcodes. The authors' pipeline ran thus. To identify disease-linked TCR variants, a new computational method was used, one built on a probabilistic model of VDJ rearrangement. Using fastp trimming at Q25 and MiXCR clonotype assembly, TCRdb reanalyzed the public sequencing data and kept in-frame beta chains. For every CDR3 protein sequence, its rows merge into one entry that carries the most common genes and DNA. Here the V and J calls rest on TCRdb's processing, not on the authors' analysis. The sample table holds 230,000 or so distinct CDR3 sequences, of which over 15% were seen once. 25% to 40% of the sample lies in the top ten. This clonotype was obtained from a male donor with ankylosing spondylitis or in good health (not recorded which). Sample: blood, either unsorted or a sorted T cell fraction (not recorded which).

DNA sequence: TGTGCCAGCAGCCCCTCGGGAAGTGGCTACACCTTC. It codes for CASSPSGSGYTF. The chain was built from TRBV9 and TRBJ1-2, with an unclear D gene assignment. The CDR3 sequence holds 12 residues, the cysteine and phenylalanine included. Only the CDR3 DNA is retained, 36 bases long and in frame from the first base. Cut back by 4 bases and 7 bases, the V and J ends lie 11 bases apart. Reading the germline V gene gives CDR1 SGDLS and CDR2 YYNGEE. The variable domain in full, with residues beyond the CDR3 obtained from the reference TRBV9 and TRBJ1-2 genes, is DSGVTQTPKHLITATGQRVTLRCSPRSGDLSVYWYQQSLDQGLQFLIQYYNGEERAKGNILERFSAQQFPDLHSELNLSSLELGDSALYFCASSPSGSGYTFGSGTRLTVV.